This TCR beta chain appears in the sequencing data of a study of cytomegalovirus exposure and HLA in healthy donors. Notes on the study in general: The CMV antigen specificity of a few CMV-associated chains was confirmed through in vitro analysis. A later analysis found common viral pathogens apparently linked to several of the most significant clusters.

About this clone itself: Its antigen is currently unknown.

The CDR3 is made up of 16 amino acids. Germline CDR1 is MNHEY and CDR2 is SVGAGI. V was shortened by 2 bases and J by 5 bases, with 16 bases between the two germline ends. PCR used 60 Vbeta primers and 13 Jbeta primers. TCRdb's table, derived via immunoSEQ multiplex PCR, lists solely in-frame clones and lacks some. In the table there are 140,000 or so clones, approximately 78% of which are singletons. This chain links TRBV6-5 with TRBJ2-1; D is possibly TRBD2 (5 bases). This TCR was sampled from a female donor in good health and CMV-seronegative. The material sequenced was PBMCs. CDR3 nucleotides: TGTGCCAGCAGTTACGGGCTAGCCGTCCACAACAATGAGCAGTTCTTC. Its translation is CASSYGLAVHNNEQFF.